These 25 T cell receptor beta chains were all obtained from the same sample, sequenced in a study of neurological immune-mediated disorders. TCRdb called the 5' RACE reads again in MiXCR, with one record for every CDR3 protein. Of fewer than 25,000 distinct CDR3 sequences in the sample, 8.5% to 12% were seen once. Sequenced: PBMCs. These receptors came from a woman in her sixties or seventies with HTLV-1-associated myelopathy (HAM/TSP).

At least ten counts were recorded for this clonotype. The genes are TRBV5-1 and TRBJ1-3; 9 bases are a match to TRBD1. CDR3 length equals 17 residues. V was clipped by 1 base and J by 4 bases; unmatched bases: 9. CDR1 is SGHRS and CDR2 is YFSETQ in the germline V gene. The CDR3 sequence is CASSLSPGTGTGNTIYF. The CDR3 nucleotides read TGCGCCAGCAGCTTGTCTCCCGGGACAGGGACAGGAAACACCATATATTTT.

There are many counts of this clonotype. The chain has TRBV20-1 and TRBJ2-7; tentative D call: TRBD2 (7 bases). There are 15 residues in the CDR3. The germline gives CDR1 DFQATT, CDR2 SNEGSKA (reference sequence). The V end was cut by 0 bases, the J end by 3 bases, with 15 bases between. The CDR3 coding sequence is TGCAGTGCTAGAGATCTGGAGGGGGGGGACTACGAGCAGTACTTC. This sequence encodes CSARDLEGGDYEQYF.

This clonotype has at least ten counts. The genes are TRBV5-1 and TRBJ2-1; D is unclear. The CDR3 totals 14 residues. V was trimmed by 1 base and J by 7 bases, leaving 12 bases between them. CDR1 and CDR2 from the germline V gene are SGHRS and YFSETQ. DNA of the CDR3: TGCGCCAGCAGCTTGCCCTCGGCCCTTAATGAGCAGTTCTTC. Translating gives CASSLPSALNEQFF.

This clonotype was counted many times. In DNA, the CDR3 is TGTGCCTGGAGTGTTCAGGATAATTCACCCCTCCACTTT. It translates to CAWSVQDNSPLHF. The V gene is TRBV30, the J gene TRBJ1-6; D is undetermined. This CDR3 contains 13 residues. Per germline, CDR1 GTSNPN and CDR2 SVGIG (reference sequence). The V end lost 0 bases, the J end lost 5 bases, and 5 bases lay between the germline ends.

This clonotype was detected many times. CDR3 protein: CAWSVQGLGNQPQHF. The CDR3 DNA reads as TGTGCCTGGAGTGTACAAGGGTTGGGCAATCAGCCCCAGCATTTT. This sequence joins TRBV30 and TRBJ1-5; D unclear. The germline gives CDR1 GTSNPN, CDR2 SVGIG (reference sequence). The CDR3 runs to 15 residues. V was pared by 0 bases and J by 2 bases, with 11 bases between.

The table lists this clonotype with many counts. The chain has TRBV5-1 and TRBJ1-1; D call uncertain. The CDR3 has 15 amino acids. Germline values: CDR1 SGHRS, CDR2 YFSETQ. V was cut by 0 bases and J by 0 bases, with 9 bases left in between. The chain's CDR3 is CASSLGVGLNTEAFF. CDR3 DNA: TGCGCCAGCAGCTTGGGAGTGGGTTTGAACACTGAAGCTTTCTTT.

This clonotype was picked up many times. The V gene is TRBV27, the J gene TRBJ1-5, with unresolved D. CDR1 is MNHEY, CDR2 SMNVEV, per germline (reference sequence). The CDR3 is 14 amino acids. Deletions cut 10 bases from V and 10 bases from J, with 23 bases between. As DNA, the CDR3 is TGTGCCACCCGACCTGGGGTCAAGAGCCGTCCCCAGCATTTT. This encodes CATRPGVKSRPQHF.

At least ten counts were recorded for this clonotype. The rearrangement uses TRBV5-1 and TRBJ2-3; D is unresolved. Deletions cut 0 bases from V and 0 bases from J, with 8 bases between. The CDR3 totals 15 residues. CDR1 SGHRS and CDR2 YFSETQ come from the germline V gene. CDR3 nucleotides: TGCGCCAGCAGCTTGGACAGATTTAGCACAGATACGCAGTATTTT. It specifies CASSLDRFSTDTQYF.

At least ten counts were recorded for this clonotype. The chain couples TRBV11-2 to TRBJ2-7; TRBD1 agrees at 12 bases. This CDR3 is built from 18 residues. Looked up from germline, CDR1 is SGHAT and CDR2 is FQNNGV. V shed 5 bases and J 3 bases; nucleotides not matched to a gene: 14. The CDR3 DNA is TGTGCCAGCAGCCTAACCCATGGGACAGGGGGCACGATCTACGAGCAGTACTTC. This codes for CASSLTHGTGGTIYEQYF. Drawing the rest from reference TRBV11-2 and TRBJ2-7, the complete variable domain is EAGVAQSPRYKIIEKRQSVAFWCNPISGHATLYWYQQILGQGPKLLIQFQNNGVVDDSQLPKDRFSAERLKGVDSTLKIQPAKLEDSAVYLCASSLTHGTGGTIYEQYFGPGTRLTVT.

This clonotype was counted ten times or more. The chain has TRBV12-3 or TRBV12-4 and TRBJ1-2, with 7 bases matching TRBD1. The CDR3 loop spans 14 amino acids. V was clipped by 6 bases and J by 7 bases; unmatched bases: 11. This CDR3 reads CASSYYPRGGGYTF. CDR3 bases: TGTGCCAGCAGCTACTACCCCAGGGGGGGTGGCTACACCTTC.

This clonotype was picked up many times. V and J are TRBV20-1 and TRBJ2-1; the D is unclear. Per the germline V gene, CDR1 is DFQATT and CDR2 is SNEGSKA (reference sequence). Trimming left V 3 bases short and J 8 bases short, with 11 bases between. This CDR3 spans 12 amino acids. The CDR3 DNA is TGCAGTGCTAGTTCCGGGCCCCATGAGCAGTTCTTC. Translation gives CSASSGPHEQFF.

This clonotype was seen ten or more times. The chain links TRBV6-5 to TRBJ2-7; no clear D gene. Deletions cut 2 bases from V and 1 base from J, with 9 bases between. Per germline, CDR1 MNHEY and CDR2 SVGAGI. The CDR3 covers 14 residues. The CDR3 coding sequence is TGTGCCAGCAGTTACACGGATGGTTCCTACGAGCAGTACTTC. It translates to CASSYTDGSYEQYF.

This clonotype was seen many times. V is TRBV20-1 and J is TRBJ2-3; TRBD1 matches 7 bases. Looked up from germline, CDR1 is DFQATT and CDR2 is SNEGSKA (reference sequence). This CDR3 is built from 14 residues. Trimming at V came to 5 bases and at J to 1 base, leaving 6 bases not matched to a gene. In DNA, the CDR3 is TGCAGTGCTGACACAGGGGTAGGCACAGATACGCAGTATTTT. As protein: CSADTGVGTDTQYF.

The rearrangement joins TRBV30 to TRBJ2-3; no clear D gene. Germline V gives CDR1 GTSNPN, CDR2 SVGIG (reference sequence). The V end lost 4 bases, the J end lost 6 bases, and 11 bases lay between the germline ends. The CDR3 extends over 12 amino acids. The CDR3: CAWMARYDTQYF. The CDR3 DNA sequence: TGTGCCTGGATGGCCCGTTATGATACGCAGTATTTT. Filled out from reference TRBV30 and TRBJ2-3, the complete variable domain reads SQTIHQWPATLVQPVGSPLSLECTVEGTSNPNLYWYRQAAGRGLQLLFYSVGIGQISSEVPQNLSASRPQDRQFILSSKKLLLSDSGFYLCAWMARYDTQYFGPGTRLTVL.

By sample share, this clonotype is medium-sized. This sequence joins TRBV10-3 and TRBJ1-1, with D possibly being TRBD1 (5 bases). From germline, CDR1 is ENHRY and CDR2 SYGVKD. This CDR3 is built from 14 residues. Trimming shortened V by 8 bases and J by 2 bases, and 15 bases separated the two germline ends. CDR3 nucleotide sequence: TGTGCCATCCGCGTGGGGGGAGTCAACACTGAAGCTTTCTTT. This gives the protein CAIRVGGVNTEAFF.

The table lists this clonotype with a few counts. The DNA of the CDR3 is TGCAGCGTTGAAATGTCTAGCGGGGGGGCGGCCAATGAGCAGTTCTTC. It is translated as CSVEMSSGGAANEQFF. The rearrangement uses TRBV29-1 and TRBJ2-1; 12 bases match TRBD2. V dropped 2 bases and J dropped 6; count of bases not matched to a gene: 8. The CDR3 sequence is 16 residues long. Germline values: CDR1 SQVTM, CDR2 ANQGSEA.

This clonotype was counted at least ten times. This rearrangement joins TRBV25-1 to TRBJ2-5; D might be TRBD1 (5 bases). Germline V gene lookup returns CDR1 MGHDK and CDR2 SYGVNS. The germline V and J ends were trimmed by 4 bases and 2 bases, with 11 bases remaining between them. The CDR3 spans 14 residues. CDR3 region: CASSGYNRQETQYF. The DNA for the CDR3 is TGTGCCAGCAGTGGCTACAACAGGCAAGAGACCCAGTACTTC.

This clonotype came up many times. The J gene is TRBJ1-2, the V gene TRBV12-3 or TRBV12-4; no firm D call. V gave up 4 bases and J gave up 8 bases, with 14 bases separating them. This CDR3 is built from 13 residues. CDR3 in DNA: TGTGCCAGCAGTTCGTTGCTCCAAGGCGGCTACACCTTC. Translation: CASSSLLQGGYTF.

This clonotype was found many times. Its ends do not fully match the called genes, so a read error is possible. The CDR3 sequence: CASSYRGQGKLDGVF. CDR3 DNA sequence: TGTGCCAGCAGTTACCGGGGCCAGGGGAAGCTCGACGGAGTTTTT. This sequence joins TRBV6-6 and TRBJ1-4, with D perhaps TRBD1 (6 bases). Germline lookup yields CDR1 MNHNY and CDR2 SVGAGI (reference sequence). The CDR3 runs 15 residues.

This clonotype was found many times. V and J are TRBV4-2 and TRBJ1-6; 8 bases align to TRBD1. V lost 0 bases to trimming and J lost 4 bases; unmatched junction nucleotides: 5. Germline assignment: CDR1 LGHNA and CDR2 YNFKEQ. This CDR3 is 17 amino acids long. CDR3 sequence: CASSQDGQGPYNSPLHF. CDR3 in DNA: TGTGCCAGCAGCCAAGACGGACAGGGACCTTATAATTCACCCCTCCACTTT.

This chain links TRBV3-1 with TRBJ1-2; TRBD1 might be the D (6 bases). V lost 4 bases and J lost 2, with 8 bases in between. The CDR3 runs 13 residues. Germline values: CDR1 LGHDT, CDR2 YNNKEL (reference sequence). The CDR3: CASSPDRNYGYTF. CDR3 nucleotides: TGTGCCAGCAGCCCAGACAGGAACTATGGCTACACCTTC.

This clonotype was counted at least ten times. The junction departs from germline at one end; a sequencing error may be responsible. V gene TRBV7-7 combines with J gene TRBJ2-6; D not resolved. The CDR3 has 14 residues. The germline V gene encodes CDR1 SSHAT and CDR2 FNYEAQ (reference sequence). CDR3 in amino acids: CASSPSAGANVLTF. In DNA form, the CDR3 reads TGTGCTAGCAGCCCTTCCGCTGGGGCCAACGTCCTGACTTTC.

This clonotype was seen at least ten times. The chain couples TRBV5-1 to TRBJ2-2, with a tentative D call TRBD2 (5 bases). CDR1 is SGHRS, CDR2 YFSETQ, per germline. The V and J ends lost 4 bases and 1 base respectively, with 11 bases between them. This CDR3 is built from 15 residues. The CDR3, as DNA: TGCGCCAGCAGCCCGGAGGCAAGGAACACCGGGGAGCTGTTTTTT. Encoded protein: CASSPEARNTGELFF.

This clonotype is classed as medium-sized (0.01 to 0.1%). The chain links TRBV10-3 to TRBJ2-5; weak D call: TRBD1 (5 bases). Germline CDR1 and CDR2: ENHRY and SYGVKD. The CDR3 extends over 17 amino acids. Trimming cost V 0 bases and J 0 bases, with 14 bases left between them. CDR3 nucleotides: TGTGCCATCAGTGAGTCTGGGCAGGGCCGGTACCAAGAGACCCAGTACTTC. This translates into CAISESGQGRYQETQYF.

This clonotype was seen ten or more times. The chain has TRBV12-3 or TRBV12-4 and TRBJ2-1; 9 bases agree with TRBD1. This CDR3 contains 14 residues. J lost 8 bases, V lost 5 bases, and 7 bases had no gene match. CDR3 sequence reads: CASSPGTGRHEQFF. In DNA, the CDR3 is TGTGCCAGCAGTCCCGGGACAGGGCGTCATGAGCAGTTCTTC.